This T cell receptor (beta chain) stems from a study of early T cells in non-severe SARS-CoV-2 infection. Study-level points and caveats: Clonotype matching in VDJdb favored anti-spike CD8 responses and did not capture private and CD4 specificities.

Each single cDNA molecule received a unique molecular identifier. One entry per CDR3 protein, called by TCRdb with MiXCR from the 5' RACE reads. This table holds roughly 60,000 distinct CDR3 sequences, roughly 12% found once. Per germline, CDR1 MNHNY and CDR2 SVGAGI (reference sequence). V was trimmed by 5 bases and J by 7 bases, leaving 9 bases between them. The CDR3 has 11 amino acids. This clonotype has just a few counts. Its specificity is not known. Source: whole blood, taken at baseline. The sequence was obtained from an adult who was a healthcare worker with PCR-confirmed SARS-CoV-2 infection or an uninfected control (not recorded which). The chain links TRBV6-6 to TRBJ2-7; D is possibly TRBD1 (5 bases). Here the CDR3 reads CASSPREEQYF. CDR3 DNA sequence: TGTGCCAGCAGTCCCAGGGAAGAGCAGTACTTC.